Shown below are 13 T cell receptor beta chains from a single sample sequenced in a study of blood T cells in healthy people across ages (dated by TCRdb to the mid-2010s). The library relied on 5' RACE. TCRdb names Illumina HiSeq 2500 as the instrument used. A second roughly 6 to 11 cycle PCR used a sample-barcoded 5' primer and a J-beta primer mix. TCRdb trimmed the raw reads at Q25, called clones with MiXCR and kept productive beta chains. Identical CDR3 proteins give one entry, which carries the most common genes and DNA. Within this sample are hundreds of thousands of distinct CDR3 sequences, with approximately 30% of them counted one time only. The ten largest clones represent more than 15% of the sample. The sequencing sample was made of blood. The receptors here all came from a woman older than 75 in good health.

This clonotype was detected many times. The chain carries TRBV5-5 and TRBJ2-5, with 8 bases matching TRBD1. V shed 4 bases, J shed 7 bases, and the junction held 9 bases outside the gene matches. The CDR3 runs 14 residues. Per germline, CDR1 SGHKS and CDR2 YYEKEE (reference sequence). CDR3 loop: CASSRTGGKMTQYF. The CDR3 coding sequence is TGTGCCAGCAGCCGTACAGGGGGTAAAATGACCCAGTACTTC. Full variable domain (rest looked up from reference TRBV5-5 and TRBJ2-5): DAGVTQSPTHLIKTRGQQVTLRCSPISGHKSVSWYQQVLGQGPQFIFQYYEKEERGRGNFPDRFSARQFPNYSSELNVNALLLGDSALYLCASSRTGGKMTQYFGPGTRLLVL.

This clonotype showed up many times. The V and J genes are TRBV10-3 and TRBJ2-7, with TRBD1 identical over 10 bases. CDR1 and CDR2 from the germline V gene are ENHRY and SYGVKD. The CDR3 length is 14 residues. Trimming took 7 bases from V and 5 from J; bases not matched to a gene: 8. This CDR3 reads CAITGDRGPHEQYF. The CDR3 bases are TGTGCCATCACGGGGGACAGGGGACCCCACGAGCAGTACTTC.

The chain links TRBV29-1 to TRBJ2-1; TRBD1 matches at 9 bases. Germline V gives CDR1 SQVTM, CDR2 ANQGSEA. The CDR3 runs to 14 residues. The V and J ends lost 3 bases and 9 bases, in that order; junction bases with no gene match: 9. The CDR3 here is CSVDWGTGRSEQFF. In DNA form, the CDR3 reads TGCAGCGTTGATTGGGGGACAGGGCGGAGTGAGCAGTTCTTC.

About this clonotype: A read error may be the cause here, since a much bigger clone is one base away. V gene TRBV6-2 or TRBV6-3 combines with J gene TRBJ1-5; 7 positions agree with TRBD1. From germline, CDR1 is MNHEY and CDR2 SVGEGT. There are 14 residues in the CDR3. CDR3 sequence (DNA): TGTGCCAGCAGTTATCGGCAGGGGGATCAGCCCCGGCATTTT. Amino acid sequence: CASSYRQGDQPRHF.

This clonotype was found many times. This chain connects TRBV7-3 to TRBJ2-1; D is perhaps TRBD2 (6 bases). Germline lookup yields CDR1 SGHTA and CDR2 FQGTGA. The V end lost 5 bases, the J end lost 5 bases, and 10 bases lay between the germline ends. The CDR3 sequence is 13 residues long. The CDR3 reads CASSPSGDNEQFF. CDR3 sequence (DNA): TGTGCCAGCAGCCCCTCGGGGGACAATGAGCAGTTCTTC.

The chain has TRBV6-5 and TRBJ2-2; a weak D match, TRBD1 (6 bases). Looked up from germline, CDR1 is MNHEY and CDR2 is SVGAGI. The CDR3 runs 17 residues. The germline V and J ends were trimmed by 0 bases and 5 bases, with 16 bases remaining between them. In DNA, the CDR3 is TGTGCCAGCAGTTACTCGAAGGCCAGGGGATTAACCGGGGAGCTGTTTTTT. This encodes CASSYSKARGLTGELFF.

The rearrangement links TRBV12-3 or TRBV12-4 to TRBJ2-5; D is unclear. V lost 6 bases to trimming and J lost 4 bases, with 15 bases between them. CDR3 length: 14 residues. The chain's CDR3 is CASRGPGLVETQYF. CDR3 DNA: TGTGCCAGCAGGGGCCCGGGTTTAGTAGAGACCCAGTACTTC.

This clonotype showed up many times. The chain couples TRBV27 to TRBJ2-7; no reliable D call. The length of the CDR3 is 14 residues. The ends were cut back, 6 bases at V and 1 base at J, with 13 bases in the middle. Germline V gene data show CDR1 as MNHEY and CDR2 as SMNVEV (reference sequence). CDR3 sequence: CASRSLGGSYEQYF. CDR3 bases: TGTGCCAGCAGGTCCCTGGGTGGGTCCTACGAGCAGTACTTC.

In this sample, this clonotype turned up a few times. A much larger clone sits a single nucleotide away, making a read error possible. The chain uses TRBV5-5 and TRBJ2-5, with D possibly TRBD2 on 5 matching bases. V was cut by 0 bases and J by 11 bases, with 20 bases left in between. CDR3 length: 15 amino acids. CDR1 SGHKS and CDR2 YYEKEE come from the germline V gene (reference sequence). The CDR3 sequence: CASSLEADPYNEQYF. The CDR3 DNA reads TGTGCCAGCAGCTTGGAAGCGGACCCCTACAATGAGCAGTACTTC.

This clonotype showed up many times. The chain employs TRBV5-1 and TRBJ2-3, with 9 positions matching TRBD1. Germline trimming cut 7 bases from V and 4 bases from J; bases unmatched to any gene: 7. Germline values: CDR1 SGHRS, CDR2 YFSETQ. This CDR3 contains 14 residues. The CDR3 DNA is TGCGCCAGCCGTACAGGGGGCGGGTCAGATACGCAGTATTTT. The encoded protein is CASRTGGGSDTQYF.

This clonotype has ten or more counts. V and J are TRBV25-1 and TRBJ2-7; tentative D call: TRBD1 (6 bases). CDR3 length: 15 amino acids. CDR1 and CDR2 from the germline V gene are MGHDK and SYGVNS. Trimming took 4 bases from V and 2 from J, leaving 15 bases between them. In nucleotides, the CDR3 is TGTGCCAGCAGTGTTTCCGGGACAAAAGCCTACGAGCAGTACTTC. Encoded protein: CASSVSGTKAYEQYF.

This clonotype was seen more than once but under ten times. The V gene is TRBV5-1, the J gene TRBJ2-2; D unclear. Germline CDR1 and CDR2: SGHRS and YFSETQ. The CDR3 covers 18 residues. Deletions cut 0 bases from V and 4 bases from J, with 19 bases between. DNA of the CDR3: TGCGCCAGCAGCTTGGAGTATAGGACGGTGCTTGGCACCGGGGAGCTGTTTTTT. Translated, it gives CASSLEYRTVLGTGELFF.

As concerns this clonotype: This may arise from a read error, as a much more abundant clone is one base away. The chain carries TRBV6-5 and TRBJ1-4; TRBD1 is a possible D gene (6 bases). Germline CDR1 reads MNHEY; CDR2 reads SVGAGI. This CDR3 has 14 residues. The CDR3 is CASRGGFGGEKRFF. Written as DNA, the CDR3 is TGTGCCAGCAGGGGTGGCTTCGGGGGCGAAAAACGGTTTTTT.